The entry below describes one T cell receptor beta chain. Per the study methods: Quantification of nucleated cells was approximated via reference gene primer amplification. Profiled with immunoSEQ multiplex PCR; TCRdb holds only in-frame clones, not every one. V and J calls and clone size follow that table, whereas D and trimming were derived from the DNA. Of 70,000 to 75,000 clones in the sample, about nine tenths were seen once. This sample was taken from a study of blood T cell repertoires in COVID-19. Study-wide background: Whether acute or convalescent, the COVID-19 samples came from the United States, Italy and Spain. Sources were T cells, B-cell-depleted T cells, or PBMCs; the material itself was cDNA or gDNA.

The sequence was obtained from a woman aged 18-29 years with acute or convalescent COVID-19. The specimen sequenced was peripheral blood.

Written as DNA, the CDR3 is TGTGCCAGCAGCCAAGCGGGACTAGCGGGGGGGCCAACGAGGACAGATACGCAGTATTTT. Encoded protein: CASSQAGLAGGPTRTDTQYF. The rearrangement links TRBV3-1 (or the pseudogene TRBV3-2) to TRBJ2-3, with 16 bases that match TRBD2. The CDR3 runs 20 residues. Germline CDR1 reads LGHDT; CDR2 reads YNNKEL (reference sequence). The ends lost 1 base at V and 3 bases at J; junction bases unmatched: 10.